This T cell receptor (beta chain) was captured by sequencing in a study of technical replicates of blood from a few donors (dated by TCRdb to about 2017). The receptor library was made with the immunoSEQ multiplex PCR assay. TCRdb carries this immuneACCESS record with in-frame sequences only. Its versions omit some clonotypes, under half of them owing to an unresolved V gene in the studies checked, with the rest unexplained. The sample includes about 83,000 clones, with 85% to 95% observed a single time. The ten largest make up 0.2% to 0.3% of the sample. The CDR3 contains 13 residues, cysteine and phenylalanine counted. This entry keeps only the CDR3 DNA: 39 bases, framed from base 1. V is pared back by 11 bases and J by 2 bases, with 13 bases lying between the germline termini. CDR1 and CDR2, looked up from the germline V gene, are SNHLY and FYNNEI. A note on this clone: This clone's antigen is unknown. No much larger clone is present one base from it, and per-base qualities are unavailable.

This clonotype was sampled from a human donor in good health. The sequence is built from TRBV2 and TRBJ2-1; the D gene is perhaps TRBD2, on 6 matching bases. The sample taken for sequencing was T cells isolated from PBMCs. This receptor has the CDR3 CASGWGAYNEQFF. The DNA reads TGTGCCTCCGGCTGGGGGGCCTACAATGAGCAGTTCTTC.